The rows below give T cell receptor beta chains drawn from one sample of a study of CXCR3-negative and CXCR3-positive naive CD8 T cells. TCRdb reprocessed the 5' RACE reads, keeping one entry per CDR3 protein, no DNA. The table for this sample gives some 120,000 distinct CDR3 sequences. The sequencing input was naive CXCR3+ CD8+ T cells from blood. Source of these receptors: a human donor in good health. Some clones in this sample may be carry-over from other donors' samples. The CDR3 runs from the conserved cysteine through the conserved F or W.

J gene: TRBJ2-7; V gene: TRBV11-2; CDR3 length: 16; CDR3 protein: CASSLTGAPLIYEQYF
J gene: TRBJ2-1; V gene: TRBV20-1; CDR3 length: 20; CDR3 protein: CSARDVRWSYNLRGHSHSFF
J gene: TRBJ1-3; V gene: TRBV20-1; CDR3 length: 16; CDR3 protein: CSARGSVEFSGNTIYF
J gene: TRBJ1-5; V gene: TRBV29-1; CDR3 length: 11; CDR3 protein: CSGNRGQPQHF
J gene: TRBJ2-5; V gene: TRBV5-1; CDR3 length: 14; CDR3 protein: CASYRGGAEETQYF
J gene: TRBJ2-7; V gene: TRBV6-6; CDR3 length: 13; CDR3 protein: CASSYSTPYEQYF
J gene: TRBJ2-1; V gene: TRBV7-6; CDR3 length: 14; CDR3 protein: CASSSGGMNNEQFF
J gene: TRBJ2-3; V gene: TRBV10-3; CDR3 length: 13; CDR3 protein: CAISESRVDTQYF
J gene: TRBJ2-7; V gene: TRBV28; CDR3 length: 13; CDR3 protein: CASSLSQGYEQYF
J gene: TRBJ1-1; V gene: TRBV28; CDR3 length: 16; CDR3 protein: CASRIDRGGYNTEAFF
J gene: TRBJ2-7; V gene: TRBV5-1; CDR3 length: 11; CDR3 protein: CASSGGNEQYF
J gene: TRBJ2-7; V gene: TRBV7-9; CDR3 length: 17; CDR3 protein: CASSLDLDRLGVYEQYF
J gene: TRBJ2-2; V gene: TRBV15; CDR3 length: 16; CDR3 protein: CATSRDRLAGIRELFF
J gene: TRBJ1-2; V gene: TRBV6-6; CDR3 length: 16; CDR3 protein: CASIAGVHPANYGYTF
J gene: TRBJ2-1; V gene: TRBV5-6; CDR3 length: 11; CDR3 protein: CASSFRNEQFF
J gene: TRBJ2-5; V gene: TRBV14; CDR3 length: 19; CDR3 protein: CASSQVEAVLREGKETQYF
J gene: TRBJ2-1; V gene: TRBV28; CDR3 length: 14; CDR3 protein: CASSPRGPYNEQFF
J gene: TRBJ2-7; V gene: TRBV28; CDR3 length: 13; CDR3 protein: CASRAGYSYEQYF
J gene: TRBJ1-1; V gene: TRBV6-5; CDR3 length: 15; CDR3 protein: CASSYFFASGTEAFF
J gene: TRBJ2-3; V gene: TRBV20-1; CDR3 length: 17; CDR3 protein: CSARDRRTSGGTDTQYF
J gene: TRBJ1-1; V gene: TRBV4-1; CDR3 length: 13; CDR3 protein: CASRWGGGTEAFF
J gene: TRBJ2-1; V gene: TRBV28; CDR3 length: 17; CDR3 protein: CASSLLTGLSSYNEQFF
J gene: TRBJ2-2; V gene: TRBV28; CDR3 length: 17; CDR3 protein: CASRYQGLAGNTGELFF
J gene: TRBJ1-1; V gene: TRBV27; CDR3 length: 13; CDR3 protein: CASSSTGNTEAFF
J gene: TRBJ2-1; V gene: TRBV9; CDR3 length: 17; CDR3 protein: CASSDSILAVSYNEQFF
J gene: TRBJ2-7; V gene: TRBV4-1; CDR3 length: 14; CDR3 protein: CASSHPDKYYEQYF
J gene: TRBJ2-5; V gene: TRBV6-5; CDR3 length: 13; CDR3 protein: CASSMDSQETQYF
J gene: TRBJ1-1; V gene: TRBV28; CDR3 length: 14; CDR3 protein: CASSLSRGNTEAFF
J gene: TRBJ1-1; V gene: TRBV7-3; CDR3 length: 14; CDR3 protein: CASSLRGVNTEAFF
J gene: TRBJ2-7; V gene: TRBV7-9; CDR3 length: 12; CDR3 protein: CASSPREYEQYF
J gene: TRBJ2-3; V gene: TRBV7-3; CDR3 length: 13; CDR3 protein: CASSLSSPDTQYF
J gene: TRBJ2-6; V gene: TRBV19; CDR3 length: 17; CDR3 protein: CASSIALWDSGANVLTF
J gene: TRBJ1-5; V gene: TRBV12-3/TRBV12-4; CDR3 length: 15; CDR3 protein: CASSLEAGSNQPQHF
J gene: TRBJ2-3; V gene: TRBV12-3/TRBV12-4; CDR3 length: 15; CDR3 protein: CASTWAGGLGDTQYF
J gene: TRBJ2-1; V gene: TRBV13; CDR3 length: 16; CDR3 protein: CASSLISGEAYNEQFF